These T cell receptor beta chains were read from a single sample in a study of blood T cell repertoires in COVID-19. Profiling relied on immunoSEQ multiplex PCR, and the TCRdb table lists in-frame clones only, not all of them. The sample holds around 170,000 clones; about four fifths are singletons and the top ten take over 6%. The sequenced sample was peripheral blood. These TCRs come from a woman aged 65 to 85 with COVID-19, enrolled during active disease. Each CDR3 is given with its conserved first and last residue. D genes are given only for firm matches. The size entry is marked missing in some rows and otherwise reads once, few, many or a size class.

v_gene,j_gene,d_gene,len,abundance,CDR3nt,CDR3aa
TRBV12-5,TRBJ2-5,.,16,.,TGTGCTAGTGGTTTGGTACAGGCAGGGTTTCATGAGACCCAGTACTTC,CASGLVQAGFHETQYF
TRBV3-1/TRBV3-2,TRBJ2-7,TRBD1,15,few,TGTGCCAGCAGCCAAGGGTGGCAGGGGGTTGGCGAGCAGTACTTC,CASSQGWQGVGEQYF
TRBV24-1,TRBJ1-6,.,14,.,TGTGCCCCTCGGACACACCCTTATGGGTCACCCCTCCACTTT,CAPRTHPYGSPLHF
TRBV6-2/TRBV6-3,TRBJ1-4,TRBD1,14,.,TGTGCCAGCAGTACAGGGGGGTTGAGTGAAAAACTGTTTTTT,CASSTGGLSEKLFF
TRBV7-3,TRBJ1-6,TRBD1,15,.,TGTGCCAGCAGCCAGACACGTGACAGGGGATCACCCCTCCACTTT,CASSQTRDRGSPLHF
TRBV6-1,TRBJ2-1,.,16,.,TGTGCCAGCAGTGAAGCTTCGGGAGTCTCCTACAATGAGCAGTTCTTC,CASSEASGVSYNEQFF
TRBV18,TRBJ2-2,.,14,.,TGTGCCAGCTCACCGGACAGGAACACCGGGGAGCTGTTTTTT,CASSPDRNTGELFF
TRBV2,TRBJ2-7,TRBD2,15,.,TGTGCCAGCAGAAGACGACTAGCGGGAGTCTACGAGCAGTACTTC,CASRRRLAGVYEQYF
TRBV28,TRBJ1-3,.,14,.,TGTGCCAGCAGTTCCCCTATCGCCGGAAACACCATATATTTT,CASSSPIAGNTIYF
TRBV27,TRBJ2-1,.,15,.,TGTGCCAGCAGTTTACAGGCAGGCTCCTACAATGAGCAGTTCTTC,CASSLQAGSYNEQFF
TRBV9,TRBJ2-6,.,16,once,TGTGCCAGCAGCGCACTTACGGGGTCTGGGGCCAACGTCCTGACTTTC,CASSALTGSGANVLTF
TRBV19,TRBJ1-2,TRBD1,13,.,TGTGCCAGTAGCGTCCTCGGACAGGGGGGGAAATTCTTC,CASSVLGQGGKFF
TRBV3-1/TRBV3-2,TRBJ2-3,.,14,.,TGTGCCAGCAGCCCGAGAGCGGGTACAGATACGCAGTATTTT,CASSPRAGTDTQYF
TRBV3-1/TRBV3-2,TRBJ2-1,TRBD1,15,.,TGTGCCAGCAGCCAACAGGGGGCAGTTAGCAATGAGCAGTTCTTC,CASSQQGAVSNEQFF
TRBV11-3,TRBJ2-7,TRBD2,16,.,TGTGCCAGCAGCCCTACGGGACTAGCGGACAAGGGGGAGCAGTACTTC,CASSPTGLADKGEQYF
TRBV4-3,TRBJ2-7,TRBD1,15,.,TGCGCCAGCAGCCAAGTGGGGACAGGGGGCTACGAGCAGTACTTC,CASSQVGTGGYEQYF
TRBV7-9,TRBJ2-1,TRBD2,17,few,TGTGCCAGCAGCTTAGGGTCGCTAGCGGGGTCCTACAATGAGCAGTTCTTC,CASSLGSLAGSYNEQFF
TRBV3-1/TRBV3-2,TRBJ1-1,.,14,.,TGTGCCAGCAGCCGGACAGATATGAACACTGAAGCCTTCTTT,CASSRTDMNTEAFF
TRBV6-6,TRBJ1-2,.,14,.,TGTGCCAGCATGGGGGGGGCGGAGGGCTATGGCTACACCTTC,CASMGGAEGYGYTF
TRBV6-2/TRBV6-3,TRBJ2-2,TRBD2,16,few,TGTGCCAGCAGGCCTAGCGGGAGGGCGAACACCGGGGAGCTGTTTTTT,CASRPSGRANTGELFF
TRBV10-3,TRBJ2-3,.,14,few,TGTGCCATCAGTGATGAGGGAGGCACAGATACGCAGTATTTT,CAISDEGGTDTQYF
TRBV7-8,TRBJ2-2,TRBD2,13,.,TGTGCCAGCAATTCGGGGGGGAACGGGGAGCTGTTTTTT,CASNSGGNGELFF
TRBV28,TRBJ2-5,.,15,.,TGTGCCAGCAGTAGTACTTTAGCATCCATCGAGACCCAGTACTTC,CASSSTLASIETQYF